This TCR beta chain was identified during a study of blood T cells in healthy people across ages. General observations from the study: Donors of long life had a larger count of naive CD4+ cells and greater diversity than aged donors.

V shed 2 bases, J shed 4 bases, and the junction held 6 bases outside the gene matches. The CDR3 spans 15 residues. Germline-derived CDR1 and CDR2 are MNHEY and SVGAGI. This clonotype was detected a few times. The antigen is not known. Donors gave 8 to 10 milliliters of peripheral blood apiece. Total RNA amounts of at least 6 micrograms were extracted per sample. A second PCR of roughly 7 to 11 cycles used a sample-barcoded 5' primer and a J-beta primer mix. One entry per CDR3 protein results from TCRdb running MiXCR on the 5' RACE reads. The sample shows 1.5 million to 2 million distinct CDR3 sequences, almost 35% of them seen only once.

The sample comprised blood. V is TRBV6-5 and J is TRBJ1-2, with 8 bases aligning to TRBD1. This clonotype originated in a woman aged 25 to 39 in good health. The CDR3 bases are TGTGCCAGCAGTTACGGTTCAGGGGGCGCCTATGGCTACACCTTC. It translates to CASSYGSGGAYGYTF.